One sample yielded the 26 T cell receptor beta chains listed below, sequenced in a study of vaccination and CD4 T cells after COVID-19 (dated by TCRdb to between 2021 and 2024). The library was built by means of PCR. Instrument used: Illumina iSeq 100. At the Johns Hopkins FTIC core, DNA from the cultured CD4+ T cells underwent TCR sequencing with the Oncomine TCR Beta short-read assay. TCRdb took the public reads, trimmed them with fastp at Q25, ran MiXCR for clone calling and kept in-frame beta chains. For every CDR3 protein sequence, its rows merge into one entry that carries the most common genes and DNA. Across this sample there are fewer than 20,000 distinct CDR3 sequences, with approximately 50% seen only once. Jointly, the top ten make up 30% to 35% of the sample. The sample's treatment or condition label, decoded: roughly nine-day PBMC culture with coronavirus spike peptide pools or control peptides (ViraFEST assay).

These TCRs are of unknown antigen specificity. The input for sequencing was cultured CD4+ T cells from blood, taken after SARS-CoV-2 vaccination. The receptors originated from a human donor with COVID-19.

This clonotype turned up a few times. V and J are TRBV20-1 and TRBJ1-1; 7 bases line up with TRBD1. The CDR3 contains 16 residues. Trimming took 3 bases from V and 1 from J; bases not matched to a gene: 11. Germline V lookup: CDR1 DFQATT, CDR2 SNEGSKA (reference sequence). The CDR3 reads CSARRGQSGWNTEAFF. The CDR3 DNA reads TGCAGTGCTAGGCGGGGACAGTCAGGATGGAACACTGAAGCTTTCTTT.

V usage is TRBV27 and J usage is TRBJ1-4; 7 bases are shared with TRBD1. V gave up 8 bases and J gave up 7 bases; unmatched junction bases: 7. The V gene's germline CDR1 is MNHEY and CDR2 SMNVEV (reference sequence). This CDR3 is 13 amino acids long. In DNA form, the CDR3 reads TGTGCCAGCCGAACAGGGGCGGGTGAAAAACTGTTTTTT. Residues: CASRTGAGEKLFF.

The chain links TRBV5-1 to TRBJ1-1, with TRBD1 matching over 10 bases. This CDR3 spans 15 amino acids. CDR1 is SGHRS, CDR2 YFSETQ, per germline. Unmatched junction bases numbered 6, after V lost 4 bases and J lost 3 bases. CDR3 sequence: CASSLRQGADTEAFF. The CDR3 DNA reads TGCGCCAGCAGCCTCCGACAGGGGGCTGACACTGAAGCTTTCTTT.

This clonotype was detected only once. This could be a read error, since a much larger clone is one nucleotide away. V is TRBV7-2 and J is TRBJ1-2, with D hard to call. There are 13 residues in the CDR3. Looked up from germline, CDR1 is SGHTA and CDR2 is FQGNSA. CDR3 in amino acids: CPSSLSGVGGYTF. The CDR3 DNA reads TGTCCCAGCAGCTTATCTGGGGTGGGGGGCTACACCTTC.

This clonotype was detected only a few times. The CDR3 here is CSVLPGLAARETQYF. The CDR3, as DNA: TGCAGTGTCCTCCCCGGGCTAGCGGCACGAGAGACCCAGTACTTC. The chain couples TRBV20-1 to TRBJ2-5; 7 nucleotides match TRBD2. The CDR3 is 15 amino acids. CDR1 DFQATT and CDR2 SNEGSKA come from the germline V gene (reference sequence). J gave up 4 bases and V 7 bases, and 15 bases lay outside the gene matches.

A note on this clonotype: At one boundary the junction diverges from the germline segment, which might be a read error. V and J are TRBV5-4 and TRBJ1-1; D remains ambiguous. Germline V gives CDR1 SGHNT, CDR2 YYREEE (reference sequence). The CDR3 consists of 15 residues. The CDR3 nucleotides are TGTGCCGGCAGCTTGGCCAAGGGAGCGAACACTGAAGCTTTCTTT. Protein product: CAGSLAKGANTEAFF.

The rearrangement joins TRBV10-1 to TRBJ2-7, with TRBD2 matching over 9 bases. The CDR3 runs to 15 residues. With 3 bases clipped from V and 4 bases from J, the junction kept 7 bases outside the gene matches. Germline V gene lookup returns CDR1 WNHNN and CDR2 SYGVQD (reference sequence). The CDR3: CASSEVAGDMYEQYF. The CDR3 DNA reads TGCGCCAGCAGTGAAGTAGCGGGGGACATGTACGAGCAGTACTTC.

V usage is TRBV28 and J usage is TRBJ2-5; D possibly corresponds to TRBD1 (6 bases). Per germline, CDR1 MDHEN and CDR2 SYDVKM. V shed 6 bases and J shed 2 bases, with 16 bases lying between them. CDR3 length: 15 amino acids. Here the CDR3 DNA reads TGTGCCAGCAGGAAATTAGACAGGTCACAAGAGACCCAGTACTTC. This translates into CASRKLDRSQETQYF.

The V and J genes are TRBV18 and TRBJ1-2; tentative D call: TRBD1 (5 bases). Per the germline V gene, CDR1 is KGHSH and CDR2 is LQKENI. The CDR3 consists of 13 residues. Trimming left V 3 bases short and J 3 bases short, with 8 bases between. The CDR3 nucleotides read TGTGCCAGCTCACCCGGGACCGACTATGGCTACACCTTC. Amino acid sequence: CASSPGTDYGYTF. Filled out from reference TRBV18 and TRBJ1-2, the complete variable domain reads NAGVMQNPRHLVRRRGQEARLRCSPMKGHSHVYWYRQLPEEGLKFMVYLQKENIIDESGMPKERFSAEFPKEGPSILRIQQVVRGDSAAYFCASSPGTDYGYTFGSGTRLTVV.

This clonotype has only a few counts. This chain links TRBV6-5 with TRBJ1-6, with 7 bases matching TRBD1. Germline values: CDR1 MNHEY, CDR2 SVGAGI. The CDR3 runs to 14 residues. The V and J ends lost 2 bases and 5 bases, in that order; junction bases with no gene match: 0. The CDR3: CASSYTGDNSPLHF. CDR3 coding DNA: TGTGCCAGCAGTTACACAGGGGATAATTCACCCCTCCACTTT.

This clonotype was found a few times. This rearrangement joins TRBV15 to TRBJ1-2; no clear D gene. The germline V gene has CDR1 LNHNV and CDR2 YYDKDF (reference sequence). CDR3 length: 12 amino acids. V was trimmed by 0 bases and J by 7 bases, leaving 6 bases between them. Written as DNA, the CDR3 is TGTGCCACCAGCAGAGATCTCATTGGCTACACCTTC. The encoded protein is CATSRDLIGYTF.

This clonotype was detected only a few times. V is TRBV20-1 and J is TRBJ1-1; possible D gene TRBD1, 5 bases. The germline V and J ends were trimmed by 8 bases and 2 bases, with 15 bases remaining between them. Germline loops: CDR1 DFQATT, CDR2 SNEGSKA (reference sequence). The CDR3 has 13 amino acids. The CDR3 coding sequence is TGCAGTACCCCCCGACAGACAAACACTGAAGCTTTCTTT. This translates into CSTPRQTNTEAFF.

The genes are TRBV27 and TRBJ2-2, with TRBD2 matching over 9 bases. In germline, CDR1 is MNHEY, CDR2 SMNVEV (reference sequence). J gave up 2 bases and V 7 bases, and 17 bases lay outside the gene matches. The CDR3 loop spans 19 amino acids. The CDR3: CASTGPGRGGPLNTGELFF. The CDR3, as DNA: TGTGCCAGCACCGGCCCTGGGCGGGGGGGCCCTTTAAACACCGGGGAGCTGTTTTTT.

This rearrangement joins TRBV5-4 to TRBJ1-5; 9 bases align to TRBD1. Losses at the gene ends were 4 bases for V and 4 bases for J; bases not matched to a gene: 3. This CDR3 contains 14 residues. The germline V gene has CDR1 SGHNT and CDR2 YYREEE (reference sequence). CDR3 coding DNA: TGTGCCAGCAGCCAGGACAGGGGAAATCAGCCCCAGCATTTT. Translating it yields CASSQDRGNQPQHF.

This clonotype was counted a single time. The chain is built from TRBV18 and TRBJ1-6, with D unclear. The germline V gene has CDR1 KGHSH and CDR2 LQKENI. The CDR3 is 13 amino acids. V lost 4 bases and J 8 bases, leaving 9 bases between the germline ends. DNA for the CDR3: TGTGCCAGCTCACTCGATCGGGATTCACCCCTCCACTTT. Residues: CASSLDRDSPLHF. The whole variable domain, filled in from reference TRBV18 and TRBJ1-6, reads NAGVMQNPRHLVRRRGQEARLRCSPMKGHSHVYWYRQLPEEGLKFMVYLQKENIIDESGMPKERFSAEFPKEGPSILRIQQVVRGDSAAYFCASSLDRDSPLHFGNGTRLTVT.

The genes are TRBV6-2 or TRBV6-3 and TRBJ2-3, with 9 bases aligning to TRBD1. The CDR3 is made up of 17 amino acids. The V gene end was trimmed by 2 bases and the J gene end by 1 base; junction bases not matched to a gene: 7. CDR1 is MNHEY and CDR2 is SVGEGT in the germline V gene. The CDR3 sequence: CASSYLFGDRGTDTQYF. The DNA for the CDR3 is TGTGCCAGCAGTTACCTCTTCGGGGACAGGGGCACAGATACGCAGTATTTT.

This chain links TRBV2 with TRBJ1-5; TRBD1 might be the D (5 bases). CDR3 size: 15 residues. Per germline, CDR1 SNHLY and CDR2 FYNNEI. The ends were cut back, 0 bases at V and 9 bases at J, with 15 bases in the middle. The chain's CDR3 is CASSEALGAGGPQHF. CDR3 DNA: TGTGCCAGCAGTGAAGCCCTTGGGGCCGGGGGGCCCCAGCATTTT. Filled out from reference TRBV2 and TRBJ1-5, the complete variable domain reads EPEVTQTPSHQVTQMGQEVILRCVPISNHLYFYWYRQILGQKVEFLVSFYNNEISEKSEIFDDQFSVERPDGSNFTLKIRSTKLEDSAMYFCASSEALGAGGPQHFGDGTRLSIL.

This clonotype was observed a few times. The chain is built from TRBV6-1 and TRBJ1-2; 8 positions agree with TRBD1. J gave up 2 bases and V 6 bases, and 2 bases lay outside the gene matches. The CDR3 covers 13 residues. CDR1 and CDR2 (germline): MNHNS, SASEGT. This chain's CDR3 is CASSGTGNYGYTF. CDR3 bases: TGTGCCAGCAGCGGGACAGGAAACTATGGCTACACCTTC.

The rearrangement uses TRBV10-3 and TRBJ2-3, with 7 positions matching TRBD1. Germline lookup yields CDR1 ENHRY and CDR2 SYGVKD. The CDR3 contains 13 residues. The V segment lost 6 bases and the J segment 1 base; nucleotides outside the gene matches: 1. This CDR3 reads CAIRGQGTDTQYF. CDR3 DNA sequence: TGTGCCATCAGAGGACAGGGCACAGATACGCAGTATTTT.

The J gene is TRBJ1-5, the V gene TRBV20-1, with D tentatively TRBD1 (6 bases). This CDR3 is built from 15 residues. With 0 bases removed from V and 3 bases from J, the gap between germline ends came to 12 bases. Germline V gene sequence: CDR1 DFQATT, CDR2 SNEGSKA (reference sequence). In DNA form, the CDR3 reads TGCAGTGCTAGAGATATACAGGGCGACAATCAGCCCCAGCATTTT. This translates into CSARDIQGDNQPQHF.

This clonotype was detected only a few times. This chain's CDR3 is CASSIDGEGSNQPQHF. The CDR3 nucleotides read TGTGCCAGTAGTATAGACGGAGAGGGGAGCAATCAGCCCCAGCATTTT. The chain recombines TRBV19 with TRBJ1-5; D might be TRBD1 (5 bases). The length of the CDR3 is 16 residues. V lost 0 bases to trimming and J lost 1 base, with 10 bases between them. Germline CDR1 is LNHDA and CDR2 is SQIVND (reference sequence).

The chain has TRBV6-4 and TRBJ2-5; perhaps TRBD2 as D (5 bases). Germline CDR1 MRHNA, CDR2 SNTAGT. The CDR3 spans 14 residues. The ends were cut back, 3 bases at V and 7 bases at J, with 15 bases in the middle. CDR3 in amino acids: CASSEGLGVGTQYF. CDR3 DNA: TGTGCCAGCAGTGAAGGACTCGGGGTGGGGACCCAGTACTTC.

The chain couples TRBV20-1 to TRBJ2-1, with 8 positions matching TRBD2. Germline V gene data show CDR1 as DFQATT and CDR2 as SNEGSKA (reference sequence). This CDR3 spans 13 amino acids. The junction had 7 bases not matched to a gene; V was cut back by 6 bases and J by 6 bases. CDR3 coding DNA: TGCAGTGCGCGAAGGGGGACTAGCAATGAGCAGTTCTTC. Translating it yields CSARRGTSNEQFF.

The chain links TRBV7-9 to TRBJ2-3; 8 bases map to TRBD2. The CDR3 sequence is 20 residues long. J was trimmed by 5 bases and V by 5 bases; bases with no gene match: 24. Germline loops: CDR1 SEHNR, CDR2 FQNEAQ (reference sequence). The CDR3 spells CASSPVAREAGALLLDTQYF. DNA of the CDR3: TGTGCCAGCAGCCCCGTAGCAAGGGAAGCGGGGGCCCTCCTCTTAGATACGCAGTATTTT.

This clonotype was observed a handful of times. The chain is built from TRBV27 and TRBJ2-3, with 10 nucleotides matching TRBD2. Germline trimming cut 7 bases from V and 1 base from J; bases unmatched to any gene: 8. This CDR3 has 16 residues. Germline loops: CDR1 MNHEY, CDR2 SMNVEV (reference sequence). The CDR3, as DNA: TGTGCCAGCAAGCGGGGGGGTTCGACCCGCACAGATACGCAGTATTTT. Translating it yields CASKRGGSTRTDTQYF.

The V and J genes are TRBV7-9 and TRBJ1-2, with no clear D. This CDR3 is built from 14 residues. Trimming removed 1 base at V and 3 bases at J, with 9 bases between. CDR1 is SEHNR, CDR2 FQNEAQ, per germline (reference sequence). The CDR3 bases are TGTGCCAGCAGCTTAGTCCTTCACTACTATGGCTACACCTTC. Its translation is CASSLVLHYYGYTF.